Below, 10 T cell receptor beta chains from the same sample are listed, as sequenced in a study of blood T cell repertoires in COVID-19. Libraries were prepared by immunoSEQ multiplex PCR; TCRdb keeps only in-frame clonotypes and omits some of them. The profile shows some 180,000 clones, around four fifths of them singletons. The sample consisted of peripheral blood. The receptors come from an elderly woman with active or convalescent COVID-19.

The V gene is TRBV6-2 or TRBV6-3, the J gene TRBJ2-1; D is possibly TRBD1 (5 bases). With 2 bases removed from V and 1 base from J, the gap between germline ends came to 6 bases. The CDR3 is 14 amino acids. Germline V gives CDR1 MNHEY, CDR2 SVGEGT. CDR3 sequence reads: CASSYQGSYNEQFF. CDR3 nucleotides: TGTGCCAGCAGTTACCAGGGATCCTACAATGAGCAGTTCTTC.

This chain links TRBV28 with TRBJ1-4, with 8 bases lining up with TRBD1. CDR3 length equals 15 residues. Germline CDR1 is MDHEN and CDR2 is SYDVKM. V was pared by 2 bases and J by 8 bases, with 7 bases of the junction left unmatched. The chain's CDR3 is CASSLHGQGGEKLFF. The DNA for the CDR3 is TGTGCCAGCAGTTTACACGGACAGGGTGGCGAAAAACTGTTTTTT.

This clone was found a few times. The chain links TRBV11-3 to TRBJ2-2; D gene ambiguous. CDR3 length: 13 amino acids. The V end lost 1 base, the J end lost 8 bases, and 8 bases lay between the germline ends. CDR1 and CDR2 (germline): SGHNT, YENEEA. CDR3 nucleotides: TGTGCCAGCAGCTTAGGTTCTGCGGGGGAGCTGTTTTTT. Its protein is CASSLGSAGELFF.

The gene calls are TRBV27 and TRBJ1-1; a possible D gene is TRBD1 (5 bases). CDR1 MNHEY and CDR2 SMNVEV come from the germline V gene (reference sequence). The V gene lost 7 bases and the J gene lost 5 bases, with 17 bases spanning the gap. The CDR3 loop spans 14 amino acids. In DNA form, the CDR3 reads TGTGCCAGCAAGGCGGGGGGTCTGGGAACTGAAGCTTTCTTT. It yields the protein CASKAGGLGTEAFF.

The V gene is TRBV19, the J gene TRBJ2-5, with 7 bases fitting TRBD1. V lost 6 bases, J lost 1 base, and 8 bases stayed unmatched. The CDR3 has 15 amino acids. CDR1 and CDR2 (germline): LNHDA, SQIVND (reference sequence). The CDR3, as DNA: TGTGCCAGTAGCATTACCGGGACAGCCCAAGAGACCCAGTACTTC. Translated, it gives CASSITGTAQETQYF.

This rearrangement joins TRBV4-2 to TRBJ2-6; the match to TRBD2 covers 8 bases. CDR3 size: 16 residues. The germline gives CDR1 LGHNA, CDR2 YNFKEQ. The junction had 10 bases not matched to a gene; V was cut back by 0 bases and J by 12 bases. The CDR3 DNA sequence: TGTGCCAGCAGCCAAGAATCGGGGGGGCTAGCATCCGTCCTGACTTTC. It yields the protein CASSQESGGLASVLTF.

This clone was observed a few times. The chain is built from TRBV7-9 and TRBJ1-5; no firm D call. V lost 0 bases and J lost 6, with 9 bases in between. This CDR3 is built from 14 residues. The germline CDR1 and CDR2 sequences are SEHNR and FQNEAQ (reference sequence). The CDR3 loop reads CASSLASQSQPQHF. The CDR3 bases are TGTGCCAGCAGCTTAGCTTCACAAAGTCAGCCCCAGCATTTT.

This clone was seen repeatedly, ten times or more. V usage is TRBV5-1 and J usage is TRBJ1-1; no definite D call. Looked up from germline, CDR1 is SGHRS and CDR2 is YFSETQ. This CDR3 is built from 15 residues. Trimming pared 1 base from V and 0 bases from J, leaving 10 bases between. In nucleotides, the CDR3 is TGCGCCAGCAGCTTGCATGACACCTTGAACACTGAAGCTTTCTTT. The encoded protein is CASSLHDTLNTEAFF.

The chain has TRBV19 and TRBJ1-1; weak D call: TRBD1 (5 bases). The germline V and J ends were trimmed by 4 bases and 9 bases, with 21 bases remaining between them. This CDR3 is built from 15 residues. The germline V gene encodes CDR1 LNHDA and CDR2 SQIVND (reference sequence). The CDR3 region is CASSTPTETPQQAFF. The CDR3 nucleotides are TGTGCCAGTAGTACCCCGACAGAAACTCCCCAGCAAGCTTTCTTT.

V and J are TRBV5-1 and TRBJ1-5; the match to TRBD1 covers 10 bases. The CDR3 has 15 amino acids. Germline CDR1 SGHRS, CDR2 YFSETQ. The V gene end was trimmed by 3 bases and the J gene end by 7 bases; junction bases not matched to a gene: 7. CDR3 coding DNA: TGCGCCAGCAGCTCCGGGACAGGGGATGGGCAGCCCCAGCATTTT. Translation gives CASSSGTGDGQPQHF.